This paragraph covers one T cell receptor beta chain sequence. Its antigen is unknown. Generated by immunoSEQ multiplex PCR, the TCRdb table keeps only in-frame clones and is missing some. Counted here are some 31,000 clones, about 91% occurring once; the ten biggest clones make up approximately 2.4%. The time point here: new active TB diagnosis, blood taken before or within 7 days of starting treatment. This entry belongs to a study of T cells in tuberculosis. Turning to the study itself: IGRA-negative adolescents, IGRA-positive adolescents with latent tuberculosis and adults with active tuberculosis formed this South African cohort. The study's findings and limits: Active tuberculosis cases were adults; controls were adolescents. Shorter CDR3-alpha in active tuberculosis partly drove smaller distances.

This CDR3 contains 15 residues. V shed 3 bases and J shed 4 bases, with 15 bases lying between them. CDR1 is SGHTA and CDR2 is FQGNSA in the germline V gene. The TCR sequence derives from an adult with tuberculosis. This specimen consisted of PBMCs, obtained at tuberculosis diagnosis. The rearrangement joins TRBV7-2 to TRBJ1-2, with D possibly matching TRBD1 (5 bases). The CDR3 sequence: CASSFTGALLYGYTF. In DNA, the CDR3 is TGTGCCAGCAGCTTCACAGGAGCGCTACTCTATGGCTACACCTTC.